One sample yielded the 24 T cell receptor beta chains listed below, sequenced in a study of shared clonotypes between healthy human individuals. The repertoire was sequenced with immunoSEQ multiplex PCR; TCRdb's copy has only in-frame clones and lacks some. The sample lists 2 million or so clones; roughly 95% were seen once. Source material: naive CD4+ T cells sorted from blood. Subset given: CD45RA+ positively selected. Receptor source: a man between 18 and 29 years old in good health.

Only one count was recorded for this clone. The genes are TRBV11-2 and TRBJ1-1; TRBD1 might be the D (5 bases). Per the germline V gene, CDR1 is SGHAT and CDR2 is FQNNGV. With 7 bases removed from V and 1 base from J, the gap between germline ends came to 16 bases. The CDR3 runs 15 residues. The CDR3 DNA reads TGTGCCAGCACCTTTTTACCCGGGGGGAACACTGAAGCTTTCTTT. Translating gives CASTFLPGGNTEAFF.

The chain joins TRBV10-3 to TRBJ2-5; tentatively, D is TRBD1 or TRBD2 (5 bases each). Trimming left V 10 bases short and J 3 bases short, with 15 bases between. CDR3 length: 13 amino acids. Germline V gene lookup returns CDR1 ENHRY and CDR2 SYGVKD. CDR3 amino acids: CATSGTEKETQYF. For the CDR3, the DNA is TGTGCCACCTCCGGGACGGAGAAAGAGACCCAGTACTTC.

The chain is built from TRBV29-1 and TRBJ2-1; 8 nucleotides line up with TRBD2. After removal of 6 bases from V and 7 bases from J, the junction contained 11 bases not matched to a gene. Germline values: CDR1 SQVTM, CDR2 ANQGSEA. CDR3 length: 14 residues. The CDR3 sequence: CSVVGSTSANEQFF. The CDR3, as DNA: TGCAGCGTCGTGGGCTCGACTAGCGCAAATGAGCAGTTCTTC.

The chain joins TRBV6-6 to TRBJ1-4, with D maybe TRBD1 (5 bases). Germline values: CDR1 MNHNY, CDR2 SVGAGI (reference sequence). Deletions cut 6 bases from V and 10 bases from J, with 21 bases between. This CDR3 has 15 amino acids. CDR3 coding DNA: TGTGCCAGCAGCCGTACCACCGACAGCGCGGGAAAACTGTTTTTT. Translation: CASSRTTDSAGKLFF.

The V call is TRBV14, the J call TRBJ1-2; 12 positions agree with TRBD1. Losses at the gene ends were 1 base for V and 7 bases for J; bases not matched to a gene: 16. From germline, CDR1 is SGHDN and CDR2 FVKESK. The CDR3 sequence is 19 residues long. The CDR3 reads CASSQVASGQGARRSGYTF. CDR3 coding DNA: TGTGCCAGCAGCCAAGTGGCATCGGGACAGGGGGCGAGACGATCTGGCTACACCTTC.

In DNA form, the CDR3 reads TGTGCCAGCAGCCAGGGACAGGCCTACGAGCAGTACTTC. As protein: CASSQGQAYEQYF. This chain uses TRBV13 with TRBJ2-7; 8 bases match TRBD1. Germline values: CDR1 PRHDT, CDR2 FYEKMQ (reference sequence). The length of the CDR3 is 13 residues. The V gene end was trimmed by 5 bases and the J gene end by 2 bases; junction bases not matched to a gene: 2.

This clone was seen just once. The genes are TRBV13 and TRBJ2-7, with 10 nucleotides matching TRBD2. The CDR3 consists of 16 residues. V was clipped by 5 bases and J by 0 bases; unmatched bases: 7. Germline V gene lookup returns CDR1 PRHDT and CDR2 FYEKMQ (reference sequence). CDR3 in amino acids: CASSQTSGFSSYEQYF. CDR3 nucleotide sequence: TGTGCCAGCAGCCAGACTAGCGGGTTCTCCTCCTACGAGCAGTACTTC.

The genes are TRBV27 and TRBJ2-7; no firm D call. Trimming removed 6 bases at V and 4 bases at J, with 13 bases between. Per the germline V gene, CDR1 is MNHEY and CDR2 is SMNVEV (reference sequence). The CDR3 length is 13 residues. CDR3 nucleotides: TGTGCCAGCAGCCCCCACGCGGAATACGAGCAGTACTTC. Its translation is CASSPHAEYEQYF.

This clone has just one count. The CDR3 region is CASSLYTTNEKLFF. The DNA of the CDR3 is TGTGCCAGCAGCTTATATACGACTAATGAAAAACTGTTTTTT. The chain combines TRBV7-2 with TRBJ1-4, with D hard to call. The CDR3 spans 14 residues. V was clipped by 2 bases and J by 2 bases, with 6 bases between them. Looked up from germline, CDR1 is SGHTA and CDR2 is FQGNSA. The entire variable domain, with the rest obtained from reference TRBV7-2 and TRBJ1-4, is as follows: GAGVSQSPSNKVTEKGKDVELRCDPISGHTALYWYRQSLGQGLEFLIYFQGNSAPDKSGLPSDRFSAERTGGSVSTLTIQRTQQEDSAVYLCASSLYTTNEKLFFGSGTQLSVL.

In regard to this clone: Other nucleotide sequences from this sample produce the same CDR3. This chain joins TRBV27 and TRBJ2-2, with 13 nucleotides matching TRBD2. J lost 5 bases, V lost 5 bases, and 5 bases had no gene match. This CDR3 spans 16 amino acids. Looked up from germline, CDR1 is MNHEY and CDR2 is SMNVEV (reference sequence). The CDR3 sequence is CASSLRLAGGTGELFF. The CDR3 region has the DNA TGTGCCAGCAGTCTCAGACTAGCGGGGGGAACCGGGGAGCTGTTTTTT.

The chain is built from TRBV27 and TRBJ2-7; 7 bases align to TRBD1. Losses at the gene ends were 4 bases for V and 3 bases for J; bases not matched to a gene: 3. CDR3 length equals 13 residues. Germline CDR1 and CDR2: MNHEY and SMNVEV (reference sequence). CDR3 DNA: TGTGCCAGCAGTTACGGGACAGACTACGAGCAGTACTTC. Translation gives CASSYGTDYEQYF.

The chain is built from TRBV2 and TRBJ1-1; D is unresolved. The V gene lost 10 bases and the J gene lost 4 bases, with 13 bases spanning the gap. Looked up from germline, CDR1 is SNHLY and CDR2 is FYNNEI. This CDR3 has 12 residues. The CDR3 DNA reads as TGTGCCACCGCGAGGGAGGGCACTGAAGCTTTCTTT. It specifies CATAREGTEAFF.

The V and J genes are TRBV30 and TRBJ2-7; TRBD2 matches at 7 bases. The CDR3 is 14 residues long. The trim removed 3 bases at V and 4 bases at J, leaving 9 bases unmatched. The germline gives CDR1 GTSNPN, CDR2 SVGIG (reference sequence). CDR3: CAWRMRGTAYEQYF. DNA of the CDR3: TGTGCCTGGAGGATGCGGGGGACGGCTTACGAGCAGTACTTC.

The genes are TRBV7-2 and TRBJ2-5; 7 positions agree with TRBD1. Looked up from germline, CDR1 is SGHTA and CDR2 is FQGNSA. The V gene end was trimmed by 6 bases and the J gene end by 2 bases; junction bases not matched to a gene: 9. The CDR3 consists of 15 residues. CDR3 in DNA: TGTGCCAGCAGGTCCGGGACAGTACTTCAAGAGACCCAGTACTTC. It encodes CASRSGTVLQETQYF.

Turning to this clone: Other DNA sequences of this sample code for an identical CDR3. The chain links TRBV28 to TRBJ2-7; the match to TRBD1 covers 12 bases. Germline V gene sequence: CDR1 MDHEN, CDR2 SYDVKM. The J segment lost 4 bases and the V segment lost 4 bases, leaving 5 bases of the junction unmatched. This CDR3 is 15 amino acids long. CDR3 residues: CASSSPGQGAYEQYF. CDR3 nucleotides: TGTGCCAGCAGTTCGCCGGGACAGGGGGCATACGAGCAGTACTTC.

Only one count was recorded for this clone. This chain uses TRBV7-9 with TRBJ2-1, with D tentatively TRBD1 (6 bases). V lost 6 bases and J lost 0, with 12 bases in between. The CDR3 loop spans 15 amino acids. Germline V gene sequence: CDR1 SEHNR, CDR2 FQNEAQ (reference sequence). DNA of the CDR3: TGTGCCAGCAGGGGACAAGGAGGCTCCTACAATGAGCAGTTCTTC. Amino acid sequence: CASRGQGGSYNEQFF.

CDR3 sequence: CASQMRGEGELFF. The CDR3 DNA sequence: TGTGCCAGCCAAATGCGTGGTGAGGGGGAGCTGTTTTTT. This chain uses TRBV27 with TRBJ2-2; D is unclear. This CDR3 spans 13 amino acids. With 8 bases removed from V and 8 bases from J, the gap between germline ends came to 15 bases. Germline lookup yields CDR1 MNHEY and CDR2 SMNVEV (reference sequence).

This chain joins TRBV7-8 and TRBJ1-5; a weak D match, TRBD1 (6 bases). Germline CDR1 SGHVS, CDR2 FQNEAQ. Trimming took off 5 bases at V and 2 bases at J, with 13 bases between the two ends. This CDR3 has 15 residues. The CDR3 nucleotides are TGTGCCAGCAGCCTACAGGGCGGAGGCAATCAGCCCCAGCATTTT. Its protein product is CASSLQGGGNQPQHF.

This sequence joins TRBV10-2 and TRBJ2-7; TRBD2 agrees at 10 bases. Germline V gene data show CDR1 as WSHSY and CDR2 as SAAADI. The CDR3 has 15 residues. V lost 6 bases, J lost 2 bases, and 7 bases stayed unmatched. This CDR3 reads CASSQTSGPPYEQYF. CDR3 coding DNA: TGCGCCAGCAGCCAGACTAGCGGGCCCCCCTACGAGCAGTACTTC.

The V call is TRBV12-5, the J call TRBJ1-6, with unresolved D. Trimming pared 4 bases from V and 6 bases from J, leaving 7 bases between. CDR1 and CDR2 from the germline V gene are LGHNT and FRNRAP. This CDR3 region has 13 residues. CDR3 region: CASGSSGNSPLHF. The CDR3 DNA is TGTGCTAGTGGTTCTTCAGGTAATTCACCCCTCCACTTT.

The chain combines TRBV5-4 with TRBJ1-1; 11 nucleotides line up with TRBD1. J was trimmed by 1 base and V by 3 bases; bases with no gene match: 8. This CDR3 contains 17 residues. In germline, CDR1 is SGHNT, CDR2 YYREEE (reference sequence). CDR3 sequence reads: CASSSRDRGFQNTEAFF. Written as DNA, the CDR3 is TGTGCCAGCAGCTCCCGGGACAGGGGGTTTCAGAACACTGAAGCTTTCTTT.

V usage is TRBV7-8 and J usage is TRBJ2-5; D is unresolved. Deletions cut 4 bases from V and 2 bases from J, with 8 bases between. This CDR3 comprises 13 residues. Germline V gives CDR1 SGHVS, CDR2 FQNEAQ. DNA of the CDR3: TGTGCCAGCAGCTGGGTAGGTCAAGAGACCCAGTACTTC. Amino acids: CASSWVGQETQYF.

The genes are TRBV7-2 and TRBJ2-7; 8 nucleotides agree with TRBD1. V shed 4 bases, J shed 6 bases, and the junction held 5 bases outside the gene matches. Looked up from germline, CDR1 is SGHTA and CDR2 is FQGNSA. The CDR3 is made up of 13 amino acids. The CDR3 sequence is CASSSPDRGEQYF. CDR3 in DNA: TGTGCCAGCAGCTCACCAGACAGGGGCGAGCAGTACTTC.

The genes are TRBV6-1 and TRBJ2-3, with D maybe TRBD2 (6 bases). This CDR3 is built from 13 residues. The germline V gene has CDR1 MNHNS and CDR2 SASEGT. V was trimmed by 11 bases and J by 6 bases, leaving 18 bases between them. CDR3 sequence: CAYRPSGTDTQYF. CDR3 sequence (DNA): TGTGCCTACAGACCCTCGGGGACTGATACGCAGTATTTT.